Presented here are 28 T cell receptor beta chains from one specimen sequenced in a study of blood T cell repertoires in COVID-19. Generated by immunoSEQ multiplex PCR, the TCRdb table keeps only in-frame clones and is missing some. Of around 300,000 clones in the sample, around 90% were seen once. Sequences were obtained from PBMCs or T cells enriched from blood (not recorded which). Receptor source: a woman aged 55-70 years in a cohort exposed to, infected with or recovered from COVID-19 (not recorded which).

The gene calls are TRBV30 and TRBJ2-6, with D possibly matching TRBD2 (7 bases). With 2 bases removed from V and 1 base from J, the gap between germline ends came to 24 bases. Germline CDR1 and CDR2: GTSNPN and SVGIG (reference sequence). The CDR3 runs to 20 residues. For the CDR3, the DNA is TGTGCCTGGAGTCCTACAGGGAGGGAGCGCCGAGGGTCTGGGGCCAACGTCCTGACTTTC. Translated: CAWSPTGRERRGSGANVLTF. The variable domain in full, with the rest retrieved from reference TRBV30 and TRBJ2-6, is SQTIHQWPATLVQPVGSPLSLECTVEGTSNPNLYWYRQAAGRGLQLLFYSVGIGQISSEVPQNLSASRPQDRQFILSSKKLLLSDSGFYLCAWSPTGRERRGSGANVLTFGAGSRLTVL.

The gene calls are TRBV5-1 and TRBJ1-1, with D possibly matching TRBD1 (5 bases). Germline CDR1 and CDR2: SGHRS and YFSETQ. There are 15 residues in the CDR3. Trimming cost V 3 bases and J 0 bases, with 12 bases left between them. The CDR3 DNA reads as TGCGCCAGCAGCTCTTCAGGGTTGTTGAACACTGAAGCTTTCTTT. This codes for CASSSSGLLNTEAFF.

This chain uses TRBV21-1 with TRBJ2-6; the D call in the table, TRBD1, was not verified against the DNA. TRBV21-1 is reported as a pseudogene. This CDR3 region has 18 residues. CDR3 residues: CASSGQTILNSGANVLTF. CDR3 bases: TGTGCCAGCAGTGGACAGACCATTTTAAACTCTGGGGCCAACGTCCTGACTTTC.

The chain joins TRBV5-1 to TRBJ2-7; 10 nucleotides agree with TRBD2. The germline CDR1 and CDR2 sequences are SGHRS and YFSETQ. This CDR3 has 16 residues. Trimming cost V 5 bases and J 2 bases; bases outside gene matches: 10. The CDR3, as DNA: TGCGCCAGCAGAGGGGCAACTAGCGGGGTGACCTACGAGCAGTACTTC. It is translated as CASRGATSGVTYEQYF.

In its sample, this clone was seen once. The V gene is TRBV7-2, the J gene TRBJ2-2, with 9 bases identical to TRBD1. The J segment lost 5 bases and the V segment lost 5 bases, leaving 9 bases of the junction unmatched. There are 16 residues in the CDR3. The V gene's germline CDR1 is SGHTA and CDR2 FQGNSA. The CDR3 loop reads CASSVYRGPETGELFF. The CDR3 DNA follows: TGTGCCAGCAGCGTTTACAGGGGGCCGGAAACCGGGGAGCTGTTTTTT.

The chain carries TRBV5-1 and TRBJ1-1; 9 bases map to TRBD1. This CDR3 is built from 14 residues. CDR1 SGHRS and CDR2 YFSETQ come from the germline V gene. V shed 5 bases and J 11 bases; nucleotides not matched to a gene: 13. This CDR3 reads CASRTNRGRGRAFF. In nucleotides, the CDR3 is TGCGCCAGCAGAACCAACAGGGGGCGGGGTCGGGCTTTCTTT. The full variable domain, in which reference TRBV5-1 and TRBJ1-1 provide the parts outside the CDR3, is KAGVTQTPRYLIKTRGQQVTLSCSPISGHRSVSWYQQTPGQGLQFLFEYFSETQRNKGNFPGRFSGRQFSNSRSEMNVSTLELGDSALYLCASRTNRGRGRAFFGQGTRLTVV.

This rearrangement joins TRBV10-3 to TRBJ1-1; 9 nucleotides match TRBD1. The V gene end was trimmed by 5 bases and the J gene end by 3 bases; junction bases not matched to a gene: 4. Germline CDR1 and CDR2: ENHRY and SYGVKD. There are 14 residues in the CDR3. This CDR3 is CAISLRQGDTEAFF. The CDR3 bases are TGTGCCATCAGTCTACGACAGGGGGACACTGAAGCTTTCTTT.

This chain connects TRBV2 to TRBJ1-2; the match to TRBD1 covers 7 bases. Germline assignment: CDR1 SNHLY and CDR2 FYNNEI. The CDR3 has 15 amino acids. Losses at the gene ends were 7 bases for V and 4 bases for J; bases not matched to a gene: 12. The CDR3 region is CASKLGQVESYGYTF. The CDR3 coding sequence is TGTGCCAGCAAACTCGGACAGGTGGAGTCCTATGGCTACACCTTC. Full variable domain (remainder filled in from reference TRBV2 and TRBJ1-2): EPEVTQTPSHQVTQMGQEVILRCVPISNHLYFYWYRQILGQKVEFLVSFYNNEISEKSEIFDDQFSVERPDGSNFTLKIRSTKLEDSAMYFCASKLGQVESYGYTFGSGTRLTVV.

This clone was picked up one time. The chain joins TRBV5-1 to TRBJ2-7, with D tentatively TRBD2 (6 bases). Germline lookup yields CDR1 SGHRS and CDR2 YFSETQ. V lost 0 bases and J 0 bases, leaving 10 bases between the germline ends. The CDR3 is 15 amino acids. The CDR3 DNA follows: TGCGCCAGCAGCTTGGGACCGGGGGTCTCCTACGAGCAGTACTTC. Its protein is CASSLGPGVSYEQYF.

The CDR3 loop is CASSIYGAGSSYEQYF. CDR3 DNA: TGTGCCAGTAGTATATATGGAGCGGGGAGCTCCTACGAGCAGTACTTC. The V and J genes are TRBV19 and TRBJ2-7, with 7 nucleotides matching TRBD2. Per the germline V gene, CDR1 is LNHDA and CDR2 is SQIVND (reference sequence). V trimming: 2 bases; J trimming: 0 bases; junction bases outside the gene matches: 7. The CDR3 is 16 residues long.

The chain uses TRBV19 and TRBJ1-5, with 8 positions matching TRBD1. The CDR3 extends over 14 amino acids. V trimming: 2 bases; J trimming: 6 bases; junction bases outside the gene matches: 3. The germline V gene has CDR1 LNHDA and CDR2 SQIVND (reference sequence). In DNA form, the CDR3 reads TGTGCCAGTAGTATAAGACAGGGGTCTCAGCCCCAGCATTTT. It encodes CASSIRQGSQPQHF.

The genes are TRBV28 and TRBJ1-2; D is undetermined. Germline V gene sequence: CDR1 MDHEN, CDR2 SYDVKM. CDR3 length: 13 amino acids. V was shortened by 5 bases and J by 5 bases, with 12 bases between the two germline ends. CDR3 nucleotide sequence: TGTGCCAGCAGTCCCAGCGGTTGGTATGGCTACACCTTC. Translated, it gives CASSPSGWYGYTF.

CDR3 sequence: CASSRRTSGSGSLGEQFF. CDR3 nucleotides: TGCGCCAGCAGCCGCCGGACTAGCGGGAGCGGCTCGTTAGGTGAGCAGTTCTTC. The chain is built from TRBV5-1 and TRBJ2-1, with 13 bases matching TRBD2. This CDR3 region has 18 residues. Germline CDR1 reads SGHRS; CDR2 reads YFSETQ. The J segment lost 9 bases and the V segment lost 4 bases, leaving 16 bases of the junction unmatched.

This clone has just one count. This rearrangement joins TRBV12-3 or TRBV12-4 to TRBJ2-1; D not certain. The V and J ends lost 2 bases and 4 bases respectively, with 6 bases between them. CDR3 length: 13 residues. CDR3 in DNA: TGTGCCAGCAGTTTACGAGGATACAATGAGCAGTTCTTC. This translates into CASSLRGYNEQFF.

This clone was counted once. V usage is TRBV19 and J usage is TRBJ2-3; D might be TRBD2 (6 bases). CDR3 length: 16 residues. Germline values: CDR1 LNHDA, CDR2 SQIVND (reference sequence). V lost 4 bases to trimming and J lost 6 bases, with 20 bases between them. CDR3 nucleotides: TGTGCCAGTAGTACAAGGGACTCCTTGATAAGGGATACGCAGTATTTT. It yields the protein CASSTRDSLIRDTQYF.

The CDR3 sequence is CASSQQGLYGYTF. The CDR3 DNA reads as TGTGCCAGCAGTCAACAGGGGCTCTATGGCTACACCTTC. This chain uses TRBV27 with TRBJ1-2, with TRBD1 identical over 7 bases. V shed 5 bases, J shed 4 bases, and the junction held 4 bases outside the gene matches. Germline V gene data show CDR1 as MNHEY and CDR2 as SMNVEV (reference sequence). The CDR3 spans 13 residues.

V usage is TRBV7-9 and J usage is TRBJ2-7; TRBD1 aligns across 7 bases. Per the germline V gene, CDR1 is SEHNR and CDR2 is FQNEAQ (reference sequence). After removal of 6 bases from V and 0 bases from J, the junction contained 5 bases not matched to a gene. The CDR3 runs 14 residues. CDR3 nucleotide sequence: TGTGCCAGCAGTTGGACAGGCAGCTCCTACGAGCAGTACTTC. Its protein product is CASSWTGSSYEQYF.

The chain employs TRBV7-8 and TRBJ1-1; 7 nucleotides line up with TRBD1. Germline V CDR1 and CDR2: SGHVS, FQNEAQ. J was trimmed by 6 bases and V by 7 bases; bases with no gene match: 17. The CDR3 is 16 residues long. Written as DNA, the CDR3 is TGTGCCAGCACCTCATTGCCTAGAGGGGGCGAAGCTGAAGCTTTCTTT. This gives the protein CASTSLPRGGEAEAFF.

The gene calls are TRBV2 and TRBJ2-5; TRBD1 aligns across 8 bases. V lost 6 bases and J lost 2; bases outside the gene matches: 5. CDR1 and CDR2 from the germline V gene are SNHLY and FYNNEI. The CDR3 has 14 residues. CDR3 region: CASRERTGQETQYF. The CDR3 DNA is TGTGCCAGCAGGGAAAGGACAGGGCAAGAGACCCAGTACTTC.

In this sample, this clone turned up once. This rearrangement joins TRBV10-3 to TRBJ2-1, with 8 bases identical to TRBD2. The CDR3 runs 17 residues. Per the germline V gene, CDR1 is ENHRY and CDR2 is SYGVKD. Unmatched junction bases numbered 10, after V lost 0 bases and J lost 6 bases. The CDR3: CAISESVRGRLSNEQFF. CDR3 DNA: TGTGCCATCAGTGAGTCAGTCCGCGGGAGGCTTAGCAATGAGCAGTTCTTC.

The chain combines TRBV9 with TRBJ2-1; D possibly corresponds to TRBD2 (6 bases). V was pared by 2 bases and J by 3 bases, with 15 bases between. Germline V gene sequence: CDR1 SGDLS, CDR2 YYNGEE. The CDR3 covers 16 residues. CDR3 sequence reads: CASSVAPFGSYNEQFF. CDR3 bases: TGTGCCAGCAGCGTTGCCCCTTTCGGGAGCTACAATGAGCAGTTCTTC.

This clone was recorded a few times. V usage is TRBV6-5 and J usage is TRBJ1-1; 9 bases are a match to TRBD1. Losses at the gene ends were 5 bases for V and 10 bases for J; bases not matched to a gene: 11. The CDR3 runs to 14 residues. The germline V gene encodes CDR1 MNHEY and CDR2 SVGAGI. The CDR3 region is CASSTGQGLIRAFF. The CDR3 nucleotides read TGTGCCAGCAGTACCGGACAGGGGTTAATTAGAGCTTTCTTT.

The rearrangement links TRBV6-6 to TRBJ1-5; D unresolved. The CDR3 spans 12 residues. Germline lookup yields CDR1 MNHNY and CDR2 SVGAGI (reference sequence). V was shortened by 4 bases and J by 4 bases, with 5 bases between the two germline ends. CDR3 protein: CASSSLNQPQHF. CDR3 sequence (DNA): TGTGCCAGCAGTTCTCTAAATCAGCCCCAGCATTTT.

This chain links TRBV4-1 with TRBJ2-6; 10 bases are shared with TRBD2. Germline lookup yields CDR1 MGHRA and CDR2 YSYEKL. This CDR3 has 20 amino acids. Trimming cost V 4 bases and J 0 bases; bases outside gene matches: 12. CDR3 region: CASSPPAGLAEISGANVLTF. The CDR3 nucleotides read TGCGCCAGCAGCCCCCCGGCCGGACTAGCGGAAATCTCTGGGGCCAACGTCCTGACTTTC.

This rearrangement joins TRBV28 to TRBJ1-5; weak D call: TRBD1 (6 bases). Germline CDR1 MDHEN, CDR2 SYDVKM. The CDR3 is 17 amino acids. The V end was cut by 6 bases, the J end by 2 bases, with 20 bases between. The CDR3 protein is CASRTPGTPRGNQPQHF. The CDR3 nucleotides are TGTGCCAGCAGGACCCCGGGGACACCCAGGGGCAATCAGCCCCAGCATTTT. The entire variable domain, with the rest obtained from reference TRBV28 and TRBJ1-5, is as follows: DVKVTQSSRYLVKRTGEKVFLECVQDMDHENMFWYRQDPGLGLRLIYFSYDVKMKEKGDIPEGYSVSREKKERFSLILESASTNQTSMYLCASRTPGTPRGNQPQHFGDGTRLSIL.

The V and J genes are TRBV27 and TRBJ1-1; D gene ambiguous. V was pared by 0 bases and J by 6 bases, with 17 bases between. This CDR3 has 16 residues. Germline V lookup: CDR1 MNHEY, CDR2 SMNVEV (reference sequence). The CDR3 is CASSLSVGSTPAEAFF. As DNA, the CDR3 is TGTGCCAGCAGTTTATCCGTGGGCAGTACCCCCGCTGAAGCTTTCTTT.

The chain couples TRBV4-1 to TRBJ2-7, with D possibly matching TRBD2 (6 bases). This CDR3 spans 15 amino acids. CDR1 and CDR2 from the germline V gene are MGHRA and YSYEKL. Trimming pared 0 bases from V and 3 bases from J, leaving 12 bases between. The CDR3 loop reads CASSQDEAGNYEQYF. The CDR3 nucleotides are TGCGCCAGCAGCCAAGACGAGGCGGGGAACTACGAGCAGTACTTC.

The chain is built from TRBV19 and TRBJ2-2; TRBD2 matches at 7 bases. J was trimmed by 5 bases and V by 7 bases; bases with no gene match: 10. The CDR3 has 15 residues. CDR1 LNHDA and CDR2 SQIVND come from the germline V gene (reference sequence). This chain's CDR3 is CASNTPGGRTGELFF. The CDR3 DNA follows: TGTGCCAGTAACACCCCTGGCGGGAGAACCGGGGAGCTGTTTTTT.